One sample yielded the 2 T cell receptor beta chains listed below, sequenced in a study of blood T cells in healthy people across ages. A sample-barcoded 5' primer and a J-beta primer mix were used in a second PCR of about 7 to 12 cycles. MiXCR, applied by TCRdb to the 5' RACE reads, yields one record per CDR3 protein. This table has roughly 1.9 million distinct CDR3 sequences, roughly two fifths appearing once. The sequenced sample consisted of blood. The source of these receptors is a human donor in good health.

The chain links TRBV4-2 to TRBJ2-5, with a tentative D call TRBD2 (5 bases). V was cut by 0 bases and J by 5 bases, with 13 bases left in between. Germline CDR1 is LGHNA and CDR2 is YNFKEQ. CDR3 length equals 15 residues. The CDR3 bases are TGTGCCAGCAGCCAAGATCTGGCTAGCTTTGAGACCCAGTACTTC. Its translation: CASSQDLASFETQYF.

The chain combines TRBV6-1 with TRBJ2-7; no definite D call. CDR3 length equals 10 residues. V dropped 9 bases and J dropped 6 bases, with 9 bases sitting between them. Germline V gene lookup returns CDR1 MNHNS and CDR2 SASEGT. Written as DNA, the CDR3 is TGTGCCAGTCTGGGTGCCGAGCAGTACTTC. Amino acids: CASLGAEQYF.